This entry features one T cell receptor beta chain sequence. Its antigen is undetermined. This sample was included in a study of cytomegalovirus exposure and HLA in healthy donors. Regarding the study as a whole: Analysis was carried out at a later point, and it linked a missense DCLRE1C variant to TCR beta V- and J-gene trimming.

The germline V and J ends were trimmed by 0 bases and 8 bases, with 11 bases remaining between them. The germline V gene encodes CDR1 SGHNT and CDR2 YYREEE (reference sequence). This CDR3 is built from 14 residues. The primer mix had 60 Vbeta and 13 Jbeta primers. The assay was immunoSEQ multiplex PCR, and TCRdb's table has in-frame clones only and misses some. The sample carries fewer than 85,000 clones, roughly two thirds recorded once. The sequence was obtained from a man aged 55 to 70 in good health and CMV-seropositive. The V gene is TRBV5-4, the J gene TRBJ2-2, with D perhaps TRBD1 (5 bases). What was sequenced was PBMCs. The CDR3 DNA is TGTGCCAGCAGCTTGGAAAGGGGCGCTGGGGAGCTGTTTTTT. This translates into CASSLERGAGELFF.